This TCR beta chain emerged from a study of long-term antiretroviral therapy in people with HIV. Findings and caveats of the study: HIV repertoire CDR3 lengths ranged less widely than those of controls. Diversity went up after ART and still fell short of transplant donor controls. Before ART, certain clones expanded, and these dominated the repertoire at all time points.

This was the immunoSEQ v3.0 assay at survey level. Assay used: immunoSEQ multiplex PCR; TCRdb lists only in-frame clones, some missing. The repertoire holds about 22,000 clones, with 85% to 90% as singletons. This clone appeared a few times. The target antigen is unknown. Germline V gene sequence: CDR1 SGHAT, CDR2 FQNNGV. This CDR3 is 15 amino acids long. J gave up 2 bases and V 5 bases, and 3 bases lay outside the gene matches. The specimen comprised unsorted PBMCs, sampled 1.8 years before starting antiretroviral therapy. The receptor's source is a woman aged 30 to 39 with HIV. The gene calls are TRBV11-2 and TRBJ2-2; 9 bases map to TRBD1. For the CDR3, the DNA is TGTGCCAGCAGCCAGGACAGGGGTAACACCGGGGAGCTGTTTTTT. It encodes CASSQDRGNTGELFF.